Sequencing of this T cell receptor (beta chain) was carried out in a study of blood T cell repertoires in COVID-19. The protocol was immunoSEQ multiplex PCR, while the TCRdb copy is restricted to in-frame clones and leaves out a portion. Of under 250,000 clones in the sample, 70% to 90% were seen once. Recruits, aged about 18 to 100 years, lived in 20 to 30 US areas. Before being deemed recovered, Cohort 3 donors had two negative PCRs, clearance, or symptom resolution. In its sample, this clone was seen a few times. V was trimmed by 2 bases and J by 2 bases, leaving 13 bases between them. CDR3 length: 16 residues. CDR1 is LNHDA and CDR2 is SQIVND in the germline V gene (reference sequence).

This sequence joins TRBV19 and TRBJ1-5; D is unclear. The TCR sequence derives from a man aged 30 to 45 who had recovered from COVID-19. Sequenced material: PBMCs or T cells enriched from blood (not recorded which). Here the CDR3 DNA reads TGTGCCAGTAGTATATTGGGCTGGTATGGCAATCAGCCCCAGCATTTT. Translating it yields CASSILGWYGNQPQHF.